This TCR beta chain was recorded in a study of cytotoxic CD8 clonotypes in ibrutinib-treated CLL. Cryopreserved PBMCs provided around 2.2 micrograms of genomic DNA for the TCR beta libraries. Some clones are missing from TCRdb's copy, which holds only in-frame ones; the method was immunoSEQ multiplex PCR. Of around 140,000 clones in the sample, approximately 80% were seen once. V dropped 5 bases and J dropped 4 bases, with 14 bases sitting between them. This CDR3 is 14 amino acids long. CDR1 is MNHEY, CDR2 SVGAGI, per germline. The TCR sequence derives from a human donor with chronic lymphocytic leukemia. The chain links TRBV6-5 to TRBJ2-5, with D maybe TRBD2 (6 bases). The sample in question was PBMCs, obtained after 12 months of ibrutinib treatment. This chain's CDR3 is CASSQGTPGETQYF. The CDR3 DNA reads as TGTGCCAGCAGTCAAGGGACTCCAGGAGAGACCCAGTACTTC.